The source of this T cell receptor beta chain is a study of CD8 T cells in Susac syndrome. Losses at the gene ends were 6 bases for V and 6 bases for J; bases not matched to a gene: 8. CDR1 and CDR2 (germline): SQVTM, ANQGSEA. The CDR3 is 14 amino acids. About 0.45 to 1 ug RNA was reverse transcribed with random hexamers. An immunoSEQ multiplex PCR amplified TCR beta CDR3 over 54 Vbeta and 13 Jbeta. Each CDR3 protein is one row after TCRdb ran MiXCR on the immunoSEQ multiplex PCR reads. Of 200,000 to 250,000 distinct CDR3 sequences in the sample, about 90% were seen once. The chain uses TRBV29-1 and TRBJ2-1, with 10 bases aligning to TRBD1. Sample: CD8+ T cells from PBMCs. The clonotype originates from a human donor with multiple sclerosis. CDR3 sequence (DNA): TGCAGCGTCCTCGGACAGGGGGGACCCAATGAGCAGTTCTTC. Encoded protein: CSVLGQGGPNEQFF.